This T cell receptor beta chain was recorded in a study of CD8 T cells in ankylosing spondylitis. Study results and limitations: Peripheral blood samples showed relatively rare disease-linked clones, and these clones were CD8+. Ankylosing spondylitis blood appeared to be characterized by a TCR beta motif of several highly homologous variants. Disease-linked clones reportedly showed significant enrichment in matched ankylosing spondylitis synovial fluid. Some of the motif variants had earlier been found in reactive arthritis patients' fluid and blood.

Quantitative barcoded 5'-RACE was used to prepare TCR beta libraries. Each CDR3 protein is one row after TCRdb ran MiXCR on the 5' RACE reads. The sample has 400,000 or so distinct CDR3 sequences, roughly 25% seen once. This clonotype turned up a few times. What it binds is unknown. In germline, CDR1 is SGHRS, CDR2 YFSETQ. The CDR3 consists of 11 residues. Trimming removed 6 bases from V and 4 bases from J, with 8 bases in between. Sequences were obtained from blood, either unsorted or a sorted T cell fraction (not recorded which). The sequence was obtained from a male donor with ankylosing spondylitis. This chain connects TRBV5-1 to TRBJ2-7; no clear D gene. This CDR3 is CASKTAYEQYF. The CDR3 bases are TGCGCCAGCAAAACAGCATACGAGCAGTACTTC.